The clone carrying this T cell receptor (beta chain) was recorded at least ten times. TCRdb used MiXCR to reprocess the RT-PCR reads, holding one entry per CDR3 protein. The data show roughly 880,000 distinct CDR3 sequences, around 17% seen once. This sample was taken from a study of patients and donors after allogeneic stem cell transplantation. The V gene's germline CDR1 is ENHRY and CDR2 SYGVKD. This CDR3 has 14 amino acids. The V gene end was trimmed by 2 bases and the J gene end by 7 bases; junction bases not matched to a gene: 4. The TCR comes from a human donor who was either an allogeneic HSCT recipient or a stem cell or donor lymphocyte infusion donor (not recorded which). It is not recorded whose cells these are; they may come from a transplant donor. The gene calls are TRBV10-3 and TRBJ2-1; 8 bases fit TRBD2. The sequencing input was blood, either unsorted or a sorted T cell fraction (not recorded which). CDR3: CAISEAGGGNEQFF. CDR3 sequence (DNA): TGTGCCATCAGTGAGGCGGGGGGTGGGAATGAGCAGTTCTTC.